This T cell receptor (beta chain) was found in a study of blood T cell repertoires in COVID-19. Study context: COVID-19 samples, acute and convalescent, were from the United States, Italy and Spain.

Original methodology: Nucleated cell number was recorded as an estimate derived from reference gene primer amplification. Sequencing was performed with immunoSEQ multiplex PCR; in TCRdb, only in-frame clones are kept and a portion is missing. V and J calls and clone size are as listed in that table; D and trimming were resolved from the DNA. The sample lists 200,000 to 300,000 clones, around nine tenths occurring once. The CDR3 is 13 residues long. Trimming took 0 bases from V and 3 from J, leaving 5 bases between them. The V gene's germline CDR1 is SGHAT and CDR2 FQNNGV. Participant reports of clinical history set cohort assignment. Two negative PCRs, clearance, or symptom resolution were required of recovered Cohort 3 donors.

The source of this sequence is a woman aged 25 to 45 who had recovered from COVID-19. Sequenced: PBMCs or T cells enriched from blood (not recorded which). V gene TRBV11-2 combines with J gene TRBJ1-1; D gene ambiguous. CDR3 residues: CASSLEPDTEAFF. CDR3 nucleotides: TGTGCCAGCAGCTTAGAGCCAGACACTGAAGCTTTCTTT.